The sequence of this T cell receptor beta chain was determined in a study of glioma-infiltrating T cells after dendritic cell vaccination. On the study more broadly: Dendritic cell vaccine was injected intradermally three times, biweekly.

The primer mix had 60 V beta and 13 J beta primers. Measured with immunoSEQ multiplex PCR; TCRdb has only the in-frame clones, and not every one. The sample has around 58,000 clones; 82% are singletons. This clone has a single count. Only patients with spare fresh-frozen tumor and over two years of follow-up were included. No glioblastoma patient carried an isocitrate dehydrogenase mutation. This CDR3 has 18 residues. Between the trimmed V and J ends, which lost 0 bases and 7 bases, there was a span of 19 bases. The germline gives CDR1 SGHDN, CDR2 FVKESK. The clonotype was recovered from a human donor with glioblastoma. The specimen comprised blood, sampled before dendritic cell vaccination. The chain carries TRBV14 and TRBJ1-6; D is possibly TRBD1 (6 bases). CDR3 loop: CASSQDWGGRAGNSPLHF. DNA for the CDR3: TGTGCCAGCAGCCAAGATTGGGGGGGCCGGGCAGGGAATTCACCCCTCCACTTT.